This is a list of T cell receptor beta chains from one sample in a study of identical twins. Using its own MiXCR run on the 5' RACE reads, TCRdb lists one record per CDR3 protein. The sample records 220,000 or so distinct CDR3 sequences, 7% being singletons. These data are also associated with another study on yellow fever vaccine responses in identical twins.

Sequencing input: memory (CD45RO+) T cells sorted from blood. These receptors were obtained from a young woman in good health. Both conserved end residues are part of each CDR3. A D gene is named only where the DNA matches it firmly. Size is stated for part of the rows, as once, few or many counts, or as a class when the clone is expanded.

TRBD2	TRBV9	many	TRBJ2-5	CASTSAAGEGETQYF	TGTGCCAGCACCTCTGCGGCGGGAGAGGGAGAGACCCAGTACTTC
TRBD1	TRBV5-6	many	TRBJ2-4	CASRIQGPRQNIQYF	TGTGCCAGCAGGATACAGGGGCCGCGCCAAAACATTCAGTACTTC
TRBD2	TRBV6-1	few	TRBJ2-2	CASTASGGSGELFF	TGTGCCAGCACGGCTAGCGGGGGCTCCGGGGAGCTGTTTTTT
TRBD2	TRBV5-1	many	TRBJ2-3	CASTPGTSGYTDTQYF	TGCGCCAGCACCCCCGGGACTAGCGGGTACACAGATACGCAGTATTTT
NA	TRBV21-1	NA	TRBJ1-5	CASSKRNQPQHF	TGTGCCAGCAGCAAGCGAAATCAGCCCCAGCATTTT
TRBD2	TRBV3-1	many	TRBJ2-1	CASSQRGTNNEQFF	TGTGCCAGCAGCCAACGCGGGACTAACAATGAGCAGTTCTTC
TRBD2	TRBV20-1	NA	TRBJ2-3	CSARALAGEDTQYF	TGCAGTGCTAGAGCCCTAGCGGGAGAGGATACGCAGTATTTT
NA	TRBV10-2	few	TRBJ2-7	CASSRQSPYEQYF	TGCGCCAGCAGCAGACAAAGCCCCTACGAGCAGTACTTC
NA	TRBV19	few	TRBJ2-2	CASSISGRNTGELFF	TGTGCCAGTAGTATATCCGGCCGAAACACCGGGGAGCTGTTTTTT
NA	TRBV18	NA	TRBJ2-2	CASSPPGAFRGTGELFF	TGTGCCAGCTCACCACCGGGAGCATTCCGGGGCACCGGGGAGCTGTTTTTT
NA	TRBV5-5	many	TRBJ2-3	CASSLPQSTDTQYF	TGTGCCAGCAGCTTACCACAGTCGACAGATACGCAGTATTTT
NA	TRBV27	few	TRBJ2-6	CASSSTRLSGANVLTF	TGTGCCAGCAGTTCGACACGGCTCTCTGGGGCCAACGTCCTGACTTTC
NA	TRBV29-1	many	TRBJ1-4	CSAGHPSGEKLFF	TGCAGCGCCGGACATCCATCTGGGGAAAAACTGTTTTTT
NA	TRBV19	few	TRBJ2-5	CASSLQFGAETQYF	TGTGCCAGTAGTCTCCAGTTCGGGGCGGAGACCCAGTACTTC
NA	TRBV7-3	many	TRBJ2-3	CASSMGSTDTQYF	TGTGCCAGCAGCATGGGTAGCACAGATACGCAGTATTTT
NA	TRBV7-8	NA	TRBJ2-5	CASSGPGTLQETQYF	TGTGCCAGCAGCGGCCCGGGGACACTTCAAGAGACCCAGTACTTC
NA	TRBV5-1	many	TRBJ2-1	CASRNPGATGNNEQFF	TGCGCCAGCAGAAATCCAGGGGCCACAGGAAACAATGAGCAGTTCTTC
NA	TRBV10-2	NA	TRBJ2-2	CASSEPTGTHTGELFF	TGCGCCAGCAGTGAGCCGACCGGGACCCACACCGGGGAGCTGTTTTTT
NA	TRBV5-1	many	TRBJ2-2	CASLPRGAENTGELFF	TGCGCCAGCCTTCCTAGGGGGGCGGAAAACACCGGGGAGCTGTTTTTT
NA	TRBV5-1	many	TRBJ2-2	CASSLALQDNTGELFF	TGCGCCAGCAGCTTGGCCTTACAGGATAACACCGGGGAGCTGTTTTTT
NA	TRBV3-1	many	TRBJ1-1	CASTTQAGLTEAFF	TGTGCCAGCACTACCCAGGCAGGGCTTACTGAAGCTTTCTTT
NA	TRBV24-1	few	TRBJ2-2	CATSEDTRGGELFF	TGTGCCACCAGTGAAGATACCAGGGGAGGGGAGCTGTTTTTT
TRBD2	TRBV27	few	TRBJ2-3	CASSPPLAGGPTNTQYF	TGTGCCAGCAGCCCCCCACTAGCGGGAGGGCCGACAAATACGCAGTATTTT
TRBD2	TRBV6-6	many	TRBJ2-3	CASQREGRDTQYF	TGTGCCAGCCAGCGGGAGGGCCGGGATACGCAGTATTTT
TRBD1	TRBV5-1	NA	TRBJ1-5	CASSYGTGDVSQHF	TGCGCCAGCAGTTACGGGACAGGGGACGTCTCCCAGCATTTT
NA	TRBV20-1	NA	TRBJ2-2	CSARSPGGELFF	TGCAGTGCTAGATCTCCTGGGGGGGAGCTGTTTTTT
NA	TRBV27	NA	TRBJ2-1	CASSFLQKALTYNEQFF	TGTGCCAGCAGTTTCTTACAAAAGGCCTTAACTTACAATGAGCAGTTCTTC
NA	TRBV7-9	NA	TRBJ2-4	CASSLTPLGGVNIQYF	TGTGCCAGCAGCTTAACCCCTCTAGGGGGTGTAAACATTCAGTACTTC
NA	TRBV12-3/TRBV12-4	few	TRBJ2-3	CASSIQGGRTDTQYF	TGTGCCAGCAGCATTCAGGGGGGCCGCACAGATACGCAGTATTTT
TRBD2	TRBV14	few	TRBJ2-3	CASSPLLGLAVSITDTQYF	TGTGCCAGCAGCCCTTTACTCGGACTAGCGGTTTCTATCACAGATACGCAGTATTTT
NA	TRBV2	NA	TRBJ2-1	CASEIPGHNEQFF	TGTGCCAGCGAAATCCCGGGGCACAATGAGCAGTTCTTC
NA	TRBV5-1	NA	TRBJ2-4	CASSQWASENIQYF	TGCGCCAGCAGCCAATGGGCTAGCGAAAACATTCAGTACTTC
NA	TRBV20-1	few	TRBJ1-1	CSAGRQRPGTEAFF	TGCAGTGCGGGACGACAGCGCCCGGGAACTGAAGCTTTCTTT
TRBD2	TRBV7-6	many	TRBJ2-5	CASSSLTSGSPQETQYF	TGTGCCAGCAGCTCTCTGACTAGCGGGAGTCCCCAAGAGACCCAGTACTTC
NA	TRBV3-1	many	TRBJ1-1	CASSPFRFLNTEAFF	TGTGCCAGCAGCCCCTTCCGTTTTTTAAACACTGAAGCTTTCTTT
NA	TRBV6-1	few	TRBJ2-3	CASSPMGAGEDTQYF	TGTGCCAGCAGTCCCATGGGGGCAGGGGAAGATACGCAGTATTTT
NA	TRBV3-1	NA	TRBJ2-5	CASSQAIRMRETQYF	TGTGCCAGCAGCCAAGCAATACGTATGCGAGAGACCCAGTACTTC
NA	TRBV7-2	many	TRBJ1-3	CASSRGGGSGNTIYF	TGTGCCAGCAGCCGCGGTGGAGGCTCTGGAAACACCATATATTTT
NA	TRBV6-2/TRBV6-3	few	TRBJ2-5	CASTRGREETQYF	TGTGCCAGCACCCGGGGCAGGGAAGAGACCCAGTACTTC
NA	TRBV5-5	many	TRBJ2-2	CASSTEGRNGELFF	TGTGCCAGCAGCACAGAGGGGCGTAACGGGGAGCTGTTTTTT
TRBD2	TRBV12-3/TRBV12-4	NA	TRBJ2-1	CASRGSGRNYNEQFF	TGTGCCAGCAGGGGTAGCGGGAGGAACTACAATGAGCAGTTCTTC
TRBD2	TRBV20-1	many	TRBJ2-3	CSARDDSGGPRDTQYF	TGCAGTGCTAGAGATGATAGCGGGGGCCCTAGGGATACGCAGTATTTT
TRBD2	TRBV27	NA	TRBJ2-2	CASSLSASGRAANTGELFF	TGTGCCAGCAGTTTGTCGGCTAGCGGGAGGGCCGCGAACACCGGGGAGCTGTTTTTT
NA	TRBV5-5	many	TRBJ2-3	CASSSRTIADTQYF	TGTGCCAGCAGCTCAAGGACGATCGCAGATACGCAGTATTTT
NA	TRBV10-3	few	TRBJ1-1	CATAPYNSEAFF	TGTGCCACTGCTCCGTACAATTCCGAAGCTTTCTTT
NA	TRBV19	NA	TRBJ1-4	CASSIAAGEKLFF	TGTGCCAGTAGTATCGCGGCGGGGGAAAAACTGTTTTTT